This paragraph covers one T cell receptor beta chain sequence. Its target is not known. These data belong to a study of T-cell memory formation after mild COVID-19. Study observations and caveats: Day 15 to 85 contracting clones showed balanced CD4/CD8; day 15 to 37 expanders favored CD4+.

5'RACE primed at constant segments yielded TCR alpha and TCR beta cDNA libraries bearing sample barcodes and UMIs. TCRdb fed the 5' RACE reads into MiXCR, producing one record per CDR3 protein. The sample yields 35,000 to 45,000 distinct CDR3 sequences, roughly 8% seen once. CDR1 is SGDLS and CDR2 is YYNGEE in the germline V gene. V was shortened by 0 bases and J by 3 bases, with 12 bases between the two germline ends. The CDR3 has 15 amino acids. The receptor's source is a man between 18 and 35 years old who had mild COVID-19 (a few samples of this study predate the infection). Cell type and time point are not known. The specimen was PBMCs or a T cell subset sorted from them (not recorded which). The chain uses TRBV9 and TRBJ1-1; D uncertain. CDR3 loop: CASSVGPNLDTEAFF. CDR3 DNA sequence: TGTGCCAGCAGCGTAGGACCTAACCTGGACACTGAAGCTTTCTTT.